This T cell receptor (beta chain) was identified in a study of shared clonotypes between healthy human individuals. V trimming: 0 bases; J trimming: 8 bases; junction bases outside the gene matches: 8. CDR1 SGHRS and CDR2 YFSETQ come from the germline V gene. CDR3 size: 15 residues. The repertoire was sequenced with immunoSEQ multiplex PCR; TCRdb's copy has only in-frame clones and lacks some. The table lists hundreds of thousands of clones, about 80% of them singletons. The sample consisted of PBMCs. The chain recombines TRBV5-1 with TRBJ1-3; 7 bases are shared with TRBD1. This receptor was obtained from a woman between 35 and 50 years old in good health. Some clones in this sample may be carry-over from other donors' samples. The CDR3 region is CASSLGGQPVDTIYF. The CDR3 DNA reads TGCGCCAGCAGCTTGGGGGGACAGCCGGTGGACACCATATATTTT.